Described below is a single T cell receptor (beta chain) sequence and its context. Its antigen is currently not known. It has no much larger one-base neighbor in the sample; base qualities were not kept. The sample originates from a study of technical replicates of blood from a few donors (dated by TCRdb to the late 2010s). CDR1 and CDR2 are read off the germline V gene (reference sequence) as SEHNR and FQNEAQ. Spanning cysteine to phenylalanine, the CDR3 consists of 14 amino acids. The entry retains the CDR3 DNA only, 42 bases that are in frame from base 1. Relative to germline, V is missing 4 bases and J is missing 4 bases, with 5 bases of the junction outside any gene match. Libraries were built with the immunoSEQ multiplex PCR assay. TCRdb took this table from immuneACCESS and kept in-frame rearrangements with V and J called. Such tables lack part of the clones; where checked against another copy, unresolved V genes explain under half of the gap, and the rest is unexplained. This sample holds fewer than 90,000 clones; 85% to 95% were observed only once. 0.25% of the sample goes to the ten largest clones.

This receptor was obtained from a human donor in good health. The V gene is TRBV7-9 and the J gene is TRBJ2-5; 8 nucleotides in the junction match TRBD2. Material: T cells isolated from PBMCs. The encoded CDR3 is CASSWGLGGETQYF. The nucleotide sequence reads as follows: TGTGCCAGCAGCTGGGGACTAGGAGGAGAGACCCAGTACTTC.